These 28 T cell receptor beta chains were all obtained from the same sample, sequenced in a study of tumor and adjacent non-tumor tissue in lung cancer. No cell sorting was done before RNA was extracted from the tissue. The library came from three nested PCR rounds adapted from ARM-PCR protocols. TCRdb itself ran the multiplex PCR reads through MiXCR, one entry per CDR3 protein. The repertoire consists of about 80,000 distinct CDR3 sequences, with over 80% occurring once and the leading ten covering about an eighth. Material for sequencing was lung tumor tissue. The source of these receptors is a woman aged 50 to 65 with non-small cell lung cancer.

This clonotype showed up many times. This chain links TRBV30 with TRBJ1-6; tentatively, D is TRBD1 (5 bases). This CDR3 is built from 14 residues. The germline V gene has CDR1 GTSNPN and CDR2 SVGIG (reference sequence). Trimming left V 0 bases short and J 10 bases short, with 13 bases between. Here the CDR3 DNA reads TGTGCCTGGAGTGTGACAGCGGAAGGATCACCCCTCCACTTT. This gives the protein CAWSVTAEGSPLHF.

As for this clonotype: Germline is not matched at one junction end, which may reflect a read error. CDR3 protein: CASSLGRNTWELFF. CDR3 bases: TGTGCAAGCAGTTTGGGACGGAATACCTGGGAGCTGTTTTTT. This chain uses TRBV5-6 with TRBJ2-2, with D perhaps TRBD1 or TRBD2 (5 bases each). Per germline, CDR1 SGHDT and CDR2 YYEEEE. CDR3 length: 14 residues.

A word on this clonotype: A much more abundant neighbour one base away suggests this may be a read error. This rearrangement joins TRBV5-1 to TRBJ2-3; D tentatively fits TRBD1 or TRBD2 (5 bases each). The CDR3 extends over 15 amino acids. CDR1 and CDR2 (germline): SGHRS, YFSETQ. The ends were cut back, 2 bases at V and 4 bases at J, with 14 bases in the middle. CDR3 bases: TGCGCCAGCAGCTTTTACGGACGGGGCCCAGATACGCAGTATTTT. As protein: CASSFYGRGPDTQYF.

Points on this clonotype: The junction shows a germline mismatch at one end, possibly a read error. The chain uses TRBV6-2 or TRBV6-3 and TRBJ1-1; D might be TRBD1 (5 bases). CDR3 size: 16 residues. CDR1 is MNHEY, CDR2 SVGEGT, per germline. CDR3 in DNA: TGTGCCGACAGTTACGCCCTGTCTCCGAGAGGGACTGAAGATTTCTTT. This translates into CADSYALSPRGTEDFF.

Points on this clonotype: At one end the junction does not follow the germline gene, possibly because of a read error. The chain combines TRBV20-1 with TRBJ1-1; D gene ambiguous. Germline V gene sequence: CDR1 DFQATT, CDR2 SNEGSKA (reference sequence). The CDR3 has 13 residues. CDR3 protein: CSASNNLNTEAIF. In DNA, the CDR3 is TGCAGTGCAAGCAACAACCTGAACACTGAAGCTATCTTT.

Turning to this clonotype: The germline gene is not matched at one end of the junction; a read error may be the cause. The V and J genes are TRBV24-1 and TRBJ2-5; no firm D call. CDR1 is KGHDR and CDR2 is SFDVKD in the germline V gene. The length of the CDR3 is 12 residues. The CDR3, as DNA: TGTGCCACCAATGATAAGAGGGAGACCCAGTACTTC. This codes for CATNDKRETQYF.

This clonotype is deemed medium-sized. The CDR3 coding sequence is TGTGCCAGCAGTACCCTGTACCAAGAGACCCAGTACTTC. It translates to CASSTLYQETQYF. The chain uses TRBV12-3 or TRBV12-4 and TRBJ2-5; D not certain. The V gene lost 5 bases and the J gene lost 0 bases, with 7 bases spanning the gap. The CDR3 covers 13 residues.

Comments on this clonotype: The junction shows a germline mismatch at one end, possibly a read error. The V and J genes are TRBV28 and TRBJ1-1; possibly TRBD1 for D (6 bases). Germline loops: CDR1 MDHEN, CDR2 SYDVKM. CDR3 length: 14 amino acids. In nucleotides, the CDR3 is TGTGCCAGCAGGCCGGGACACGAGAACACTGAAACTTCCTTT. Protein sequence: CASRPGHENTETSF.

This clonotype has only one observation. At one boundary the junction diverges from the germline segment, which might be a read error. The genes are TRBV4-1 and TRBJ1-1, with no clear D. The CDR3 has 15 residues. Germline CDR1 MGHRA, CDR2 YSYEKL. CDR3 coding DNA: TGCGCCAGCAGACAACCGACTCTAATGAACACTGAAGCTTTCTTC. This encodes CASRQPTLMNTEAFF.

Of note for this clonotype: At one end, the junction sequence differs from germline, possibly due to a read error. This chain connects TRBV11-2 to TRBJ2-2; D remains unclear. The germline gives CDR1 SGHAT, CDR2 FQNNGV. The CDR3 covers 14 residues. The CDR3 loop reads CAIRFNVDTEELFF. CDR3 DNA: TGTGCCATCCGTTTCAACGTTGATACCGAGGAGCTGTTTTTT. Looking up the rest from reference TRBV11-2 and TRBJ2-2 gives the full variable domain: EAGVAQSPRYKIIEKRQSVAFWCNPISGHATLYWYQQILGQGPKLLIQFQNNGVVDDSQLPKDRFSAERLKGVDSTLKIQPAKLEDSAVYLCAIRFNVDTEELFFGEGSRLTVL.

Turning to this clonotype: The junction does not match germline at one end; this may be a read error. The J gene is TRBJ2-2, the V gene TRBV6-1; D assignment may be TRBD1 or TRBD2 (5 bases each). CDR3 length: 16 amino acids. The germline V gene encodes CDR1 MNHNS and CDR2 SASEGT. CDR3 residues: CASMWSSTVNTGELFF. In DNA, the CDR3 is TGTGCCAGCATGTGGTCTTCGACAGTGAACACCGGGGAACTGTTTTTT.

This clonotype appeared a few times. A read error may produce the germline difference seen at one junction end. The rearrangement links TRBV2 to TRBJ2-6, with D perhaps matching TRBD1 or TRBD2 (5 bases each). The CDR3 is made up of 15 amino acids. Germline CDR1 SNHLY, CDR2 FYNNEI. The CDR3 region is CASNTGPSRANVLTF. The CDR3 DNA reads TGTGCCAGCAACACGGGGCCCTCTAGGGCCAACGTCCTGACTTTC.

Details on this clonotype: Germline is not matched at one junction end, which may reflect a read error. This chain uses TRBV20-1 with TRBJ2-3, with 9 bases matching TRBD1. The CDR3 sequence is 12 residues long. The germline V gene has CDR1 DFQATT and CDR2 SNEGSKA (reference sequence). The CDR3 DNA follows: TGCAGTGGACAGGGGGGCACAGATACGCAGCGTTTT. Protein sequence: CSGQGGTDTQRF.

The chain recombines TRBV11-2 with TRBJ2-1; D perhaps matches TRBD2 (6 bases). Germline assignment: CDR1 SGHAT and CDR2 FQNNGV. CDR3 length: 13 residues. Here the CDR3 reads CTSSLGLNNEQFF. The CDR3 nucleotides read TGTACTAGCAGCTTAGGTTTAAACAATGAGCAGTTCTTC.

In the case of this clonotype: Compared with germline, one end of the junction differs, possibly owing to a read error. The chain uses TRBV20-1 and TRBJ1-2; D not resolved. Per the germline V gene, CDR1 is DFQATT and CDR2 is SNEGSKA (reference sequence). The CDR3 loop spans 12 amino acids. The CDR3 sequence is CSAQTGIYGFTF. In nucleotides, the CDR3 is TGCAGTGCTCAGACTGGGATCTATGGCTTCACCTTC.

As concerns this clonotype: One junction end does not reproduce the germline sequence, and a read error may be involved. The chain is built from TRBV4-3 and TRBJ1-4; 8 nucleotides line up with TRBD1. The end of the DNA aligns better with TRBJ2-2, so the J call may be wrong. Germline V lookup: CDR1 LGHNA, CDR2 YSLEER. This CDR3 comprises 13 residues. The CDR3 spells CASRLGQGSELFF. The CDR3 coding sequence is TGCGCGAGCAGACTTGGACAGGGCTCGGAGCTGTTTTTT.

Comment on this clonotype: Relative to the germline gene, one junction end is altered; a read error may explain this. The chain employs TRBV6-1 and TRBJ2-3; D not resolved. The CDR3 length is 15 residues. From germline, CDR1 is MNHNS and CDR2 SASEGT. The DNA for the CDR3 is TGTGCCAACATCGTTGGGGTGATGACCACAGATACACAGTATTTT. This encodes CANIVGVMTTDTQYF.

As to this clonotype: The CDR3 does not end in the conserved phenylalanine or tryptophan, so this is likely a read error. The chain combines TRBV4-1 with TRBJ1-5; 7 nucleotides agree with TRBD1. CDR1 and CDR2 (germline): MGHRA, YSYEKL. V lost 1 base and J lost 6; bases outside the gene matches: 6. The CDR3 has 15 amino acids. CDR3 amino acids: CASSQGDRESQPQHL. The CDR3, as DNA: TGCGCCAGCAGCCAAGGCGACAGGGAGAGTCAGCCCCAGCATCTT.

A note on this clonotype: A much larger clone lies a single base off, so this may be a read error. The rearrangement links TRBV7-2 to TRBJ2-5, with TRBD2 matching 8 bases. The CDR3 contains 15 residues. CDR1 and CDR2 (germline): SGHTA, FQGNSA. This chain's CDR3 is CANSTTGLVQETQYF. Here the CDR3 DNA reads TGTGCCAACAGCACCACGGGACTAGTTCAAGAGACCCAGTACTTC.

As regards this clonotype: The germline gene is not matched at one end of the junction; a read error may be the cause. The CDR3 loop reads CVSSAGRSGRRETQYF. As DNA, the CDR3 is TGTGTCAGCAGCGCAGGGAGAAGCGGGCGCAGAGAGACCCAGTACTTC. The V gene is TRBV7-2, the J gene TRBJ2-5; a weak D match, TRBD2 (6 bases). CDR1 is SGHTA, CDR2 FQGNSA, per germline. The length of the CDR3 is 16 residues. The full variable domain, in which reference TRBV7-2 and TRBJ2-5 provide the parts outside the CDR3, is GAGVSQSPSNKVTEKGKDVELRCDPISGHTALYWYRQSLGQGLEFLIYFQGNSAPDKSGLPSDRFSAERTGGSVSTLTIQRTQQEDSAVYLCVSSAGRSGRRETQYFGPGTRLLVL.

The chain uses TRBV6-1 and TRBJ1-5; D gene uncertain. Matching the DNA end better, TRBJ2-3 makes the J call doubtful. CDR3 size: 14 residues. CDR1 is MNHNS, CDR2 SASEGT, per germline. The CDR3 loop reads CASSASCLNQPQYF. CDR3 coding DNA: TGTGCCAGCAGTGCCTCCTGTCTCAATCAGCCCCAGTATTTT.

This clonotype occurred a few times. A junction boundary mismatches the germline segment, possibly from a read error. The chain links TRBV6-2 or TRBV6-3 to TRBJ2-1, with a possible D match to TRBD1 (5 bases). Germline lookup yields CDR1 MNHEY and CDR2 SVGEGT. The CDR3 sequence is 18 residues long. For the CDR3, the DNA is TGTGTCAGCAGTTCCCAGATTAACCGACAGACAATATACAATGTGCAGTTCTTC. It encodes CVSSSQINRQTIYNVQFF.

Comment on this clonotype: One end of the junction does not line up with germline, which may come from a read error. V and J are TRBV12-3 or TRBV12-4 and TRBJ2-3; TRBD2 agrees at 10 bases. The CDR3 runs to 14 residues. Here the CDR3 DNA reads TGTGCCAACAGAGCGGGAGGGCTCGCAGATACGCGGTATTTT. Translated, it gives CANRAGGLADTRYF.

V and J are TRBV5-6 and TRBJ2-4; no definite D call. The V gene's germline CDR1 is SGHDT and CDR2 YYEEEE. This CDR3 is built from 14 residues. V was shortened by 6 bases and J by 6 bases, with 16 bases between the two germline ends. CDR3 in amino acids: CASNLSQAGNIQYF. For the CDR3, the DNA is TGTGCCAGCAATTTAAGTCAGGCCGGAAACATTCAGTACTTC. Using reference TRBV5-6 and TRBJ2-4 for the parts outside the CDR3, the full variable domain is DAGVTQSPTHLIKTRGQQVTLRCSPKSGHDTVSWYQQALGQGPQFIFQYYEEEERQRGNFPDRFSGHQFPNYSSELNVNALLLGDSALYLCASNLSQAGNIQYFGAGTRLSVL.

This clonotype turned up a few times. One junction end disagrees with the germline gene, perhaps due to a read error. The chain links TRBV28 to TRBJ2-7; TRBD2 might be the D (6 bases). Germline V gives CDR1 MDHEN, CDR2 SYDVKM. This CDR3 contains 16 residues. The CDR3 DNA follows: TGTGCTAGCAATTTATTTGGGACTGGGCACTCCTACGAGCAGTACTTC. Amino acids: CASNLFGTGHSYEQYF.

Comments on this clonotype: The CDR3 does not end in the conserved phenylalanine or tryptophan, so this is likely a read error. The chain recombines TRBV10-3 with TRBJ2-7, with a tentative D call TRBD2 (5 bases). From germline, CDR1 is ENHRY and CDR2 SYGVKD. This CDR3 has 13 amino acids. This CDR3 is CVISERSQYEQYS. The CDR3 DNA reads as TGTGTCATCAGTGAGCGGTCGCAATACGAGCAGTACTCC.

This clonotype was seen ten or more times. The chain couples TRBV20-1 to TRBJ2-1; D remains ambiguous. Germline V lookup: CDR1 DFQATT, CDR2 SNEGSKA (reference sequence). The V and J ends lost 6 bases and 5 bases respectively, with 11 bases between them. The CDR3 covers 12 residues. The CDR3 DNA reads as TGCAGTGCCCCTATGGTGAACAATGAGCAGTTCTTC. Encoded protein: CSAPMVNNEQFF.

Notes on this clonotype: The CDR3 carries no conserved terminal phenylalanine or tryptophan, so it likely arises from a read error. This chain uses TRBV12-3 or TRBV12-4 with TRBJ2-5, with 9 bases matching TRBD1. Trimming at V came to 10 bases and at J to 5 bases, leaving 11 bases not matched to a gene. This CDR3 is 14 amino acids long. CDR3 protein: CAISPGQGWETQYL. The DNA for the CDR3 is TGTGCCATCAGCCCGGGACAGGGTTGGGAGACCCAGTACTTG.